Shown below are 8 T cell receptor beta chains from a single sample sequenced in a study of blood T cells in healthy people across ages. A sample-barcoded 5' primer and a J-beta primer mix were used in a second PCR of roughly 6 to 11 cycles. TCRdb processed the 5' RACE reads anew with MiXCR; each CDR3 protein has one entry. The table includes 910,000 or so distinct CDR3 sequences, 51% detected once. Sequencing was carried out using blood. Receptors originate from a woman in her sixties or seventies in good health.

J is TRBJ2-1 and V is TRBV27; the match to TRBD2 covers 7 bases. The junction had 12 bases not matched to a gene; V was cut back by 5 bases and J by 5 bases. The CDR3 covers 16 residues. Germline V gene sequence: CDR1 MNHEY, CDR2 SMNVEV (reference sequence). The CDR3 is CASSPYGGSLDNEQFF. The DNA for the CDR3 is TGTGCCAGCAGTCCTTATGGCGGGAGTCTCGACAATGAGCAGTTCTTC.

The chain links TRBV4-3 to TRBJ1-2, with D hard to call. The CDR3 length is 13 residues. CDR1 and CDR2 from the germline V gene are LGHNA and YSLEER. V gave up 2 bases and J gave up 4 bases, with 8 bases separating them. The DNA of the CDR3 is TGCGCCAGCAGCCAAAGCATACTCTATGGCTACACCTTC. This translates into CASSQSILYGYTF.

This clonotype was picked up a small number of times. The CDR3, as DNA: TGCGCCAGCAGCCAAGATCTAAGAGGCTACACCTTC. Translated, it gives CASSQDLRGYTF. V and J are TRBV4-1 and TRBJ1-2; the D is unclear. Per germline, CDR1 MGHRA and CDR2 YSYEKL. The V and J ends lost 0 bases and 8 bases respectively, with 7 bases between them. The CDR3 runs to 12 residues.

This clonotype has only a few counts. This chain joins TRBV29-1 and TRBJ2-2, with a tentative D call TRBD2 (6 bases). The V gene's germline CDR1 is SQVTM and CDR2 ANQGSEA. Deletions cut 7 bases from V and 6 bases from J, with 15 bases between. The CDR3 totals 13 residues. CDR3 nucleotide sequence: TGCAGCGCCACAAGGTCGGGGGCCGGGGAGCTGTTTTTT. Amino acid sequence: CSATRSGAGELFF.

The chain links TRBV27 to TRBJ2-7; maybe TRBD2 (5 bases). Germline CDR1 and CDR2: MNHEY and SMNVEV (reference sequence). The CDR3 has 17 residues. V gave up 0 bases and J gave up 7 bases, with 22 bases separating them. The CDR3 region is CASSLSDDKGVYNEQYF. The CDR3 DNA reads as TGTGCCAGCAGTTTATCGGACGATAAGGGAGTTTACAATGAGCAGTACTTC.

The gene calls are TRBV12-3 or TRBV12-4 and TRBJ2-7, with TRBD2 identical over 12 bases. The CDR3 is 17 amino acids. The junction had 12 bases not matched to a gene; V was cut back by 9 bases and J by 0 bases. The CDR3 loop reads CASRGWLAGGLSYEQYF. CDR3 nucleotide sequence: TGTGCCAGTCGGGGGTGGCTAGCGGGAGGGCTCTCCTACGAGCAGTACTTC.

A few counts support this clonotype. This chain links TRBV12-3 or TRBV12-4 with TRBJ1-1; D uncertain. The CDR3 length is 14 residues. Trimming removed 6 bases at V and 5 bases at J, with 16 bases between. This CDR3 is CASRPKAPTTEAFF. In DNA form, the CDR3 reads TGTGCCAGCAGACCAAAGGCCCCCACTACTGAAGCTTTCTTT.

The genes are TRBV28 and TRBJ1-1; TRBD1 matches at 7 bases. CDR3 size: 13 residues. Germline CDR1 reads MDHEN; CDR2 reads SYDVKM. The V gene end was trimmed by 11 bases and the J gene end by 1 base; junction bases not matched to a gene: 7. CDR3 amino acids: CAGIRDRNTEAFF. As DNA, the CDR3 is TGTGCCGGCATAAGGGACAGGAACACTGAAGCTTTCTTT.